A selection of T cell receptor beta chains follows, all from one sample in a study of blood T cell repertoires in COVID-19. The table came from immunoSEQ multiplex PCR; TCRdb's copy has only in-frame clones and leaves some out. The table shows 200,000 to 250,000 clones, with 80% to 85% occurring only once. The sample taken for sequencing was peripheral blood. The receptors come from a woman aged 25-40 years who had recovered from COVID-19. Each CDR3 is given with its conserved first and last residue. The D gene is left open where the match is weak. Clone size is given for some rows only: seen once, a few or many times, or a class if the clone is expanded.

d_gene: TRBD2
v_gene: TRBV19
abundance: -
j_gene: TRBJ2-1
CDR3aa: CASTGGDSSYNEQFF
CDR3nt: TGTGCCAGTACCGGGGGGGATAGCTCCTACAATGAGCAGTTCTTC

d_gene: -
v_gene: TRBV28
abundance: -
j_gene: TRBJ2-3
CDR3aa: CASGTQGVTQYF
CDR3nt: TGTGCCAGCGGAACACAGGGAGTTACGCAGTATTTT

d_gene: -
v_gene: TRBV7-2
abundance: -
j_gene: TRBJ2-3
CDR3aa: CASSLGRGTDTQYF
CDR3nt: TGTGCCAGCAGCTTAGGGAGGGGCACAGATACGCAGTATTTT

d_gene: -
v_gene: TRBV5-1
abundance: few
j_gene: TRBJ1-5
CDR3aa: CASSDSPYSNQPQHF
CDR3nt: TGCGCCAGCAGCGACAGTCCATATAGCAATCAGCCCCAGCATTTT

d_gene: -
v_gene: TRBV3-1/TRBV3-2
abundance: -
j_gene: TRBJ1-1
CDR3aa: CASSLGSEAFF
CDR3nt: TGTGCCAGCAGCCTGGGGAGTGAAGCTTTCTTT

d_gene: -
v_gene: TRBV28
abundance: -
j_gene: TRBJ1-4
CDR3aa: CASYSGDTNEKLFF
CDR3nt: TGTGCCAGCTACTCAGGGGATACTAATGAAAAACTGTTTTTT

d_gene: -
v_gene: TRBV19
abundance: -
j_gene: TRBJ2-7
CDR3aa: CASSISLGGYEQYF
CDR3nt: TGTGCCAGTAGTATCTCATTAGGGGGCTACGAGCAGTACTTC

d_gene: -
v_gene: TRBV5-1
abundance: -
j_gene: TRBJ2-1
CDR3aa: CASSSGTRSYNEQFF
CDR3nt: TGCGCCAGCAGCTCCGGGACACGCTCCTACAATGAGCAGTTCTTC

d_gene: -
v_gene: TRBV28
abundance: -
j_gene: TRBJ2-1
CDR3aa: CASSFLVDEQFF
CDR3nt: TGTGCCAGCAGTTTCCTAGTCGATGAGCAGTTCTTC

d_gene: -
v_gene: TRBV30
abundance: -
j_gene: TRBJ1-4
CDR3aa: CAWISGDEKLFF
CDR3nt: TGTGCCTGGATTTCAGGGGATGAAAAACTGTTTTTT

d_gene: TRBD2
v_gene: TRBV28
abundance: once
j_gene: TRBJ2-6
CDR3aa: CATTGRAGAGANVLTF
CDR3nt: TGTGCCACCACCGGGAGAGCGGGAGCTGGGGCCAACGTCCTGACTTTC

d_gene: -
v_gene: TRBV7-9
abundance: -
j_gene: TRBJ1-6
CDR3aa: CASSLRDTHNSPLHF
CDR3nt: TGTGCCAGCAGCTTAAGGGACACCCACAACTCACCCCTCCACTTT

d_gene: TRBD1
v_gene: TRBV19
abundance: -
j_gene: TRBJ1-5
CDR3aa: CASSSPGQGMVSNQPQHF
CDR3nt: TGTGCCAGTAGTTCTCCGGGACAGGGGATGGTCAGCAATCAGCCCCAGCATTTT

d_gene: -
v_gene: TRBV3-1/TRBV3-2
abundance: -
j_gene: TRBJ2-2
CDR3aa: CASSQQRQITGELFF
CDR3nt: TGTGCCAGCAGCCAACAAAGACAGATCACCGGGGAGCTGTTTTTT

d_gene: -
v_gene: TRBV14
abundance: few
j_gene: TRBJ1-1
CDR3aa: CASSHQGWLNTEAFF
CDR3nt: TGTGCCAGCAGCCATCAGGGGTGGCTGAACACTGAAGCTTTCTTT

d_gene: -
v_gene: TRBV28
abundance: -
j_gene: TRBJ2-4
CDR3aa: CASTPSQDKNIQYF
CDR3nt: TGTGCCAGCACCCCGTCTCAGGACAAAAACATTCAGTACTTC

d_gene: TRBD2
v_gene: TRBV24-1
abundance: -
j_gene: TRBJ2-3
CDR3aa: CATSDLAGGVTDTQYF
CDR3nt: TGTGCCACCAGTGATTTGGCGGGAGGGGTCACAGATACGCAGTATTTT

d_gene: TRBD1
v_gene: TRBV27
abundance: once
j_gene: TRBJ2-5
CDR3aa: CASSFRQDRGETQYF
CDR3nt: TGTGCCAGCAGTTTCCGCCAGGACAGGGGAGAGACCCAGTACTTC

d_gene: -
v_gene: TRBV28
abundance: -
j_gene: TRBJ2-7
CDR3aa: CASSISGLSGEQYF
CDR3nt: TGTGCCAGCAGTATCTCCGGACTCTCCGGGGAGCAGTACTTC